This is a list of T cell receptor beta chains from one sample in a study of beta chain features in type 1 diabetes. Data came from immunoSEQ multiplex PCR; TCRdb stores just in-frame clones and leaves some out. The table lists approximately 330,000 clones, 8% to 13% of them singletons. Source material: naive CD4+ T cells from blood. Receptors originate from a woman in her twenties or thirties in good health. CDR3s include the opening cysteine and the closing phenylalanine or tryptophan. The D gene is left open where the match is weak. For some rows the clone size is stated as once, few or many, or as a class when expanded; others skip it.

TGCGCCAGCAGCCACGAAGAGCATGACGAGCAGTACTTC	CASSHEEHDEQYF	.	.	TRBV4-3	TRBJ2-7
TGTGCCAGCAACAGAGCGGTTTTACAAGAGACCCAGTACTTC	CASNRAVLQETQYF	.	few	TRBV28	TRBJ2-5
TGTGCCAGCCGGGGGACAGGGGGCTCCGAGCAGTACTTC	CASRGTGGSEQYF	TRBD1	.	TRBV25-1	TRBJ2-7
TGTGCCAGCAGTTACGGGCTAGCGGATAGCACAGATACGCAGTATTTT	CASSYGLADSTDTQYF	TRBD2	.	TRBV6-5	TRBJ2-3
TGTGCCAGCTCACCCTTGACCGGACTCTCCTACGAGCAGTACTTC	CASSPLTGLSYEQYF	.	few	TRBV18	TRBJ2-7
TGTGCCAGCAGTGGACAGGGATTGGACGAGCAGTACTTC	CASSGQGLDEQYF	TRBD1	few	TRBV2	TRBJ2-7
TGTGCCACCAGCAGAGATAACGGGATTAACACTGAAGCTTTCTTT	CATSRDNGINTEAFF	.	.	TRBV15	TRBJ1-1
TGTGCCACATCAGGGGGTTCCACAGATACGCAGTATTTT	CATSGGSTDTQYF	TRBD1	.	TRBV19	TRBJ2-3
TGTGCCAGCAGCTTTATCGGACAGGGGTTGCCTGGCTACACCTTC	CASSFIGQGLPGYTF	TRBD1	few	TRBV7-3	TRBJ1-2
TGTGCCAGCAGCTTAGCGCCTCTCCAGGACAGCAAGCCCCAGCATTTT	CASSLAPLQDSKPQHF	.	.	TRBV7-2	TRBJ1-5
TGCGCCAGCAGCTTGGAGGGGACTAGCGGGAGGGACTCCTACAATGAGCAGTTCTTC	CASSLEGTSGRDSYNEQFF	TRBD2	.	TRBV5-1	TRBJ2-1
TGTGCCAGCTGCACAGCCGGGACAGGAAGGGAGAGAGATACGCAGTATTTT	CASCTAGTGRERDTQYF	TRBD1	.	TRBV27	TRBJ2-3
TGTGCCTGGGGGACTAGGATAACGGAGACCCAGTACTTC	CAWGTRITETQYF	TRBD2	.	TRBV30	TRBJ2-5
TGTGCCAGCAGCCAATACCGACTAGCGGACTCCTACAATGAGCAGTTCTTC	CASSQYRLADSYNEQFF	TRBD2	few	TRBV4-2	TRBJ2-1
TGTGCCAGCAGCTTACGTCAAGAGACCCAGTACTTC	CASSLRQETQYF	.	few	TRBV7-8	TRBJ2-5
TGTGCCAGCAGCTTAGACAGGAATCAGCCCCAGCATTTT	CASSLDRNQPQHF	.	few	TRBV7-9	TRBJ1-5
TGCAGTGCTAGAGAGCCTAATGGCTACACCTTC	CSAREPNGYTF	.	few	TRBV20-1	TRBJ1-2
TGTGCCAGCAATTTGAGGGACAGGGACTCCTACGAGCAGTACTTC	CASNLRDRDSYEQYF	TRBD1	.	TRBV28	TRBJ2-7
TGCAGCGTGAATAGCGGTTGGTCCTACAATGAGCAGTTCTTC	CSVNSGWSYNEQFF	.	.	TRBV29-1	TRBJ2-1
TGTGCCAGCAGCCTCCTACTAGCGGGAGCGGACAATGAGCAGTTCTTC	CASSLLLAGADNEQFF	TRBD2	many	TRBV14	TRBJ2-1
TGTGCCATCAGTGCGGGACAGGAGGTTGAAAAACTGTTTTTT	CAISAGQEVEKLFF	TRBD1	.	TRBV10-3	TRBJ1-4
TGTGCCAGCAGTCAGACAGCCTACGAGCAGTACTTC	CASSQTAYEQYF	.	.	TRBV6-5	TRBJ2-7
TGTGCCAGCACCATAGGAGGACCGGGCGGGTCGGGGGAGCTGTTTTTT	CASTIGGPGGSGELFF	.	few	TRBV28	TRBJ2-2
TGTGCCACCAGCAGAGAACGTTCCTGGACAGGGGCCTACGAGCAGTACTTC	CATSRERSWTGAYEQYF	TRBD1	.	TRBV15	TRBJ2-7
TGTGCCTGGACAGGGGATGGTAATCAGCCCCAGCATTTT	CAWTGDGNQPQHF	.	few	TRBV30	TRBJ1-5
TGTGCCAGCAAGACGCCCTCAGGGTTCAAGTACGAGCAGTACTTC	CASKTPSGFKYEQYF	.	few	TRBV21-1	TRBJ2-7
TGCAGCGTTGAGTTTCTAGCGGGAGGGGTGAATGAGCAGTTCTTC	CSVEFLAGGVNEQFF	TRBD2	few	TRBV29-1	TRBJ2-1
TGTGCCAGCAGTATTCGGCGGGGCTCCTACAATGAGCAGTTCTTC	CASSIRRGSYNEQFF	.	.	TRBV27	TRBJ2-1
TGTGCCAGCAGCTTAGAAGTCCGGACTAGCGGGAAGGGCGAGCAGTACTTC	CASSLEVRTSGKGEQYF	TRBD2	few	TRBV7-2	TRBJ2-7
TGTGCCAGCAGTCCGGGACAGGCAACCTACGAGCAGTACTTC	CASSPGQATYEQYF	TRBD1	few	TRBV27	TRBJ2-7
TGTGCCACCAGCAGAGCTGTGAACACTGAAGCTTTCTTT	CATSRAVNTEAFF	.	few	TRBV15	TRBJ1-1
TGTGCCAGCAGTTCCCGCAGGGGCCTATACTATGGCTACACCTTC	CASSSRRGLYYGYTF	.	few	TRBV6-5	TRBJ1-2
TGTGCCAGCAGCGGGGGACAGGGCGGAACTAATGAAAAACTGTTTTTT	CASSGGQGGTNEKLFF	TRBD1	few	TRBV9	TRBJ1-4
TGCGCCAGCAGCTTGGTTATAGCGGGAGGGCCAGATACGCAGTATTTT	CASSLVIAGGPDTQYF	TRBD2	.	TRBV5-1	TRBJ2-3
TGCGCCAGCAGCGCGGGACCGGGCCCCAAGGGGGAGACCCAGTACTTC	CASSAGPGPKGETQYF	.	few	TRBV5-1	TRBJ2-5
TGTGCCAGCAGCCAAGATCTGTCTACTGAAGCTTTCTTT	CASSQDLSTEAFF	.	few	TRBV4-2	TRBJ1-1
TGTGCCAGCAGCGCCCTAGCGGGAGCGTCCTACGAGCAGTACTTC	CASSALAGASYEQYF	TRBD2	few	TRBV7-9	TRBJ2-7
TGTGCCAGCAGTTTCAGTCCGCAGGGGACGTCGAGTGAGCAGTACTTC	CASSFSPQGTSSEQYF	.	few	TRBV27	TRBJ2-7
TGTGCCATCAGGACCGGGACAGGGAGGACTGAAGCTTTCTTT	CAIRTGTGRTEAFF	TRBD1	few	TRBV10-3	TRBJ1-1
TGTGCCAGCAGCGTAGCTGGGAGCAATGAGCAGTTCTTC	CASSVAGSNEQFF	.	.	TRBV9	TRBJ2-1
TGTGCCAGCTCACCAGCGGGAGAAAGGGAGACCCAGTACTTC	CASSPAGERETQYF	TRBD2	few	TRBV18	TRBJ2-5
TGTGCCAGCAGCTTACAAAACACAGATACGCAGTATTTT	CASSLQNTDTQYF	.	.	TRBV27	TRBJ2-3
TGTGCCAGTAGTAGATTAGCGGGCACCAGCACAGATACGCAGTATTTT	CASSRLAGTSTDTQYF	TRBD2	.	TRBV19	TRBJ2-3
TGTGCCAGCAGCCAAGTGTTTGAGGGAAATGAGCAGTTCTTC	CASSQVFEGNEQFF	.	.	TRBV14	TRBJ2-1
TGTGCCAGCAGTGAGACTCCGGGACAGGGAAACGAAAAACTGTTTTTT	CASSETPGQGNEKLFF	TRBD1	few	TRBV28	TRBJ1-4
TGCGCCAGCAGCTTCGGAGCAGGGGTTTACGAGCAGTACTTC	CASSFGAGVYEQYF	.	few	TRBV5-1	TRBJ2-7
TGTGCCAGCAGCCAAGGGAGTAGGGGGACGAACACTGAAGCTTTCTTT	CASSQGSRGTNTEAFF	.	few	TRBV14	TRBJ1-1
TGTGCCAGCTCACCCAAGGACTACCCCAATGAGCAGTTCTTC	CASSPKDYPNEQFF	.	.	TRBV18	TRBJ2-1
TGTGCCAGCAGCGTCGGGACAGGGGGTGGGAATGAGCAGTTCTTC	CASSVGTGGGNEQFF	TRBD1	.	TRBV7-2	TRBJ2-1
TGTGCCAGCAGCCGCCCCCGGGGACAGGGACCCTCTGGGGCCAACGTCCTGACTTTC	CASSRPRGQGPSGANVLTF	TRBD1	few	TRBV7-9	TRBJ2-6
TGTGCCACCAGCAGAGCGGGACTTGAGCAGTTCTTC	CATSRAGLEQFF	.	.	TRBV15	TRBJ2-1
TGTGCCAGCAGTGGGACAATTGATAACACCATATATTTT	CASSGTIDNTIYF	.	few	TRBV6-1	TRBJ1-3
TGTGCCAGCTCACCGGTAATTGTCGGGACAGGGGGCTCCTACGAGCAGTACTTC	CASSPVIVGTGGSYEQYF	TRBD1	few	TRBV18	TRBJ2-7
TGTGCCAGCAGTTACTCGGCGACAGAGTACGAGCAGTACTTC	CASSYSATEYEQYF	.	.	TRBV6-6	TRBJ2-7
TGTGCCAGCAGCCCGGGACTAGCGTCAGGGGAGCAGTACTTC	CASSPGLASGEQYF	TRBD2	.	TRBV6-5	TRBJ2-7